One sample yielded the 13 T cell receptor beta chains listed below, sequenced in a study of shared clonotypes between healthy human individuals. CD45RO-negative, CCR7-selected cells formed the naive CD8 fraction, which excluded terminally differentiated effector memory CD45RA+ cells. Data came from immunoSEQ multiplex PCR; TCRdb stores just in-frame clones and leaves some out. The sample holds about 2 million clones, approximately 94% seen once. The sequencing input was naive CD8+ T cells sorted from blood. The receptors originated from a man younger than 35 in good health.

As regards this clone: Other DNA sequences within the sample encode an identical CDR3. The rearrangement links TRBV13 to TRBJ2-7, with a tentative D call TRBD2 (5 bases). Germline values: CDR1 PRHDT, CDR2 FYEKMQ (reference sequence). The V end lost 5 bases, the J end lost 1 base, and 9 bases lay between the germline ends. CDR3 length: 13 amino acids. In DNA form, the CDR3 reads TGTGCCAGCAGCCTCGGGGAGTCCTACGAGCAGTACTTC. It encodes CASSLGESYEQYF.

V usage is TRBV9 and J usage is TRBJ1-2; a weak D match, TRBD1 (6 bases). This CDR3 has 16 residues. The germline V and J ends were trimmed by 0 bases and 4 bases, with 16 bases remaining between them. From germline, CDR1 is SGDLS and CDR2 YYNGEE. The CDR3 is CASSVAGSGAFYGYTF. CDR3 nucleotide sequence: TGTGCCAGCAGCGTAGCTGGGTCAGGGGCGTTCTATGGCTACACCTTC.

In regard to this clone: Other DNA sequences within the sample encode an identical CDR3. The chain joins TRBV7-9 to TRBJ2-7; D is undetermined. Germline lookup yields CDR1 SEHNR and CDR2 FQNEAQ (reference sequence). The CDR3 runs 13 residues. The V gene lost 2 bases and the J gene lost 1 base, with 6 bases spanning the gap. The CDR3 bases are TGTGCCAGCAGCTTAACAGAATCCTACGAGCAGTACTTC. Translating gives CASSLTESYEQYF.

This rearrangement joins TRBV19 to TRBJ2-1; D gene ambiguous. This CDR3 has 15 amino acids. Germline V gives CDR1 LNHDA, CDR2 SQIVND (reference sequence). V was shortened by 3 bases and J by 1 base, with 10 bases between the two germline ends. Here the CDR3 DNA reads TGTGCCAGTAGTATTGGGCCGGCATCCTACAATGAGCAGTTCTTC. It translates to CASSIGPASYNEQFF.

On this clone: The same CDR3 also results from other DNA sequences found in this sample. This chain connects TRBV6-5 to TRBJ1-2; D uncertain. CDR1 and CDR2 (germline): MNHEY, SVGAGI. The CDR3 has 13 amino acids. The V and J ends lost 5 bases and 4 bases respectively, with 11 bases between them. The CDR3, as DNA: TGTGCCAGCAGTCTGGACGGTCCCTATGGCTACACCTTC. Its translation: CASSLDGPYGYTF.

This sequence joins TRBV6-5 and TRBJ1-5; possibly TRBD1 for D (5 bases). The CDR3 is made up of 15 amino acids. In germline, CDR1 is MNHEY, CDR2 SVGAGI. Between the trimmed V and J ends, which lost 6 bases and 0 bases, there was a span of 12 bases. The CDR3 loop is CASSYDRFSNQPQHF. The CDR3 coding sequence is TGTGCCAGCAGCTACGACAGATTTAGCAATCAGCCCCAGCATTTT.

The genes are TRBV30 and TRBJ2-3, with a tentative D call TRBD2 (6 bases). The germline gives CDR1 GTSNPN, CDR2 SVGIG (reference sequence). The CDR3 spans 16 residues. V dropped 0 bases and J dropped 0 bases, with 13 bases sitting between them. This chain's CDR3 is CAWSVHGGDSTDTQYF. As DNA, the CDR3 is TGTGCCTGGAGTGTACACGGGGGTGATAGCACAGATACGCAGTATTTT.

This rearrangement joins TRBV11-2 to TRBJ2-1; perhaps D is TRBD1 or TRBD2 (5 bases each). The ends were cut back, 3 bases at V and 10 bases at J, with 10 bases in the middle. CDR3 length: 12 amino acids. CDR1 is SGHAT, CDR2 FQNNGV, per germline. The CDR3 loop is CASSLGVAEQFF. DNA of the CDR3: TGTGCCAGCAGCTTGGGGGTTGCCGAGCAGTTCTTC.

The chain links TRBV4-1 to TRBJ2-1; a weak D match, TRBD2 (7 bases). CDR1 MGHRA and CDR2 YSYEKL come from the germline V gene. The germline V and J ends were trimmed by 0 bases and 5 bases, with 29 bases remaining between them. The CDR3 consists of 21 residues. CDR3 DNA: TGCGCCAGCAGCCAAGAAGGGGGAAGAGGAGGGAGCGGGATGTACCACAATGAGCAGTTCTTC. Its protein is CASSQEGGRGGSGMYHNEQFF.

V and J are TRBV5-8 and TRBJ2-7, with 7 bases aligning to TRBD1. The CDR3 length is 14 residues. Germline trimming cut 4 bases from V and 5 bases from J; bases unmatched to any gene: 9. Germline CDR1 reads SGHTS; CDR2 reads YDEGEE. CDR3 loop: CASSGTGDGDEQYF. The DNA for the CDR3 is TGTGCCAGCAGCGGCACAGGGGACGGTGACGAGCAGTACTTC.

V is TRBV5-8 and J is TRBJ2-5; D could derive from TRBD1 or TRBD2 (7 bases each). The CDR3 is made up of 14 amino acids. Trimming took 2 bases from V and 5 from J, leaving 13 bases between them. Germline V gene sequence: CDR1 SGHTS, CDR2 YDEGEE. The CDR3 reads CASSFPGGGETQYF. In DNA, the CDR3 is TGTGCCAGCAGCTTTCCAGGGGGAGGGGAGACCCAGTACTTC.

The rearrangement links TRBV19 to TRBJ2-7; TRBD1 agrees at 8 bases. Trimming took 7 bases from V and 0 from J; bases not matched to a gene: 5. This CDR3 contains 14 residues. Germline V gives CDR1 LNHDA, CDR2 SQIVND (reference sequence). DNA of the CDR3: TGTGCCAGTACTCTGACAGGGGCCTCCTACGAGCAGTACTTC. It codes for CASTLTGASYEQYF. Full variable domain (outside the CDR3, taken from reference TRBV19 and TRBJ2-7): DGGITQSPKYLFRKEGQNVTLSCEQNLNHDAMYWYRQDPGQGLRLIYYSQIVNDFQKGDIAEGYSVSREKKESFPLTVTSAQKNPTAFYLCASTLTGASYEQYFGPGTRLTVT.

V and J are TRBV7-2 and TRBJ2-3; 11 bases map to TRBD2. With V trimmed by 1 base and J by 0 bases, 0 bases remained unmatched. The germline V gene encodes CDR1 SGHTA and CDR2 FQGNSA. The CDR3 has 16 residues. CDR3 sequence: CASSLVAGGSTDTQYF. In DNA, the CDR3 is TGTGCCAGCAGCTTAGTAGCGGGAGGGAGCACAGATACGCAGTATTTT.